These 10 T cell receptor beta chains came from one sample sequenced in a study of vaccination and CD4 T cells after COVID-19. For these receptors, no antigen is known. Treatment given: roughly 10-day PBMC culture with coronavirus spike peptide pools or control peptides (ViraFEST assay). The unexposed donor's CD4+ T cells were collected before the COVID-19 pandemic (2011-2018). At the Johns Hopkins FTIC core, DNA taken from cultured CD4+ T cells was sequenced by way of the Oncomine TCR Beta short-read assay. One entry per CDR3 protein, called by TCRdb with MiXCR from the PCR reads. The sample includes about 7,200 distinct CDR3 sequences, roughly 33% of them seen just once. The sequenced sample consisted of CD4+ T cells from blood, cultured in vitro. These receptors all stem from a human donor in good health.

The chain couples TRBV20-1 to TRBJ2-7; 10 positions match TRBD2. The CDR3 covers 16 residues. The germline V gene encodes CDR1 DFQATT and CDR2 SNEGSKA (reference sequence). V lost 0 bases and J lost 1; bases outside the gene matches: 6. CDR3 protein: CSARDFLAGESYEQYF. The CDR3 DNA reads TGCAGTGCTAGAGATTTCCTAGCGGGGGAATCCTACGAGCAGTACTTC.

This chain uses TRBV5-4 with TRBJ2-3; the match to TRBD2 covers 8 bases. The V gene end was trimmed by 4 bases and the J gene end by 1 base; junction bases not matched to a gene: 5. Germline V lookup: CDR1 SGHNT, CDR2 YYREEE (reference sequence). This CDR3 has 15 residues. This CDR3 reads CASSPQLAGTDTQYF. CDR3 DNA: TGTGCCAGCAGCCCACAACTAGCGGGCACAGATACGCAGTATTTT. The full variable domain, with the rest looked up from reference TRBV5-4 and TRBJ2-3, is ETGVTQSPTHLIKTRGQQVTLRCSSQSGHNTVSWYQQALGQGPQFIFQYYREEENGRGNFPPRFSGLQFPNYSSELNVNALELDDSALYLCASSPQLAGTDTQYFGPGTRLTVL.

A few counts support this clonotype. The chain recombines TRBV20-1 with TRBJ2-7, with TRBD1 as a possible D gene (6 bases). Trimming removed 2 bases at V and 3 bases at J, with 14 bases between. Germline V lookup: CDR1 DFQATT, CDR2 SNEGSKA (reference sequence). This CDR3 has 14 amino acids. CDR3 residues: CSARIAGVGYEQYF. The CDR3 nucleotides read TGCAGTGCTAGAATCGCAGGGGTGGGCTACGAGCAGTACTTC.

The CDR3 bases are TGTGCCAGCAGGGGACAGGGGAGTGGCGAGCAGTACTTC. It is translated as CASRGQGSGEQYF. V usage is TRBV12-3 or TRBV12-4 and J usage is TRBJ2-7, with TRBD1 identical over 10 bases. Trimming removed 6 bases from V and 6 bases from J; junction bases left unmatched: 5. The CDR3 extends over 13 amino acids.

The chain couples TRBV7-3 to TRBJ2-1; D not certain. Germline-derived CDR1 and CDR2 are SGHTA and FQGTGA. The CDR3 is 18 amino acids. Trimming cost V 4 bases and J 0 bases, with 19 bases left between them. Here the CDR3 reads CASSSRVRQTSSYNEQFF. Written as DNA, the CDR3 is TGTGCCAGCAGCTCCCGGGTTAGGCAGACGAGCTCCTACAATGAGCAGTTCTTC.

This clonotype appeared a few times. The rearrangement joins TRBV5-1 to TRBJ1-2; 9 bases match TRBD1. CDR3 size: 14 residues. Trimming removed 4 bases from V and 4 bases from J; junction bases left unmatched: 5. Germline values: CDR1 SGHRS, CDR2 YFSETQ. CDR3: CASSTETGGYGYTF. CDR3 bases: TGCGCCAGCAGCACGGAGACAGGGGGCTATGGCTACACCTTC.

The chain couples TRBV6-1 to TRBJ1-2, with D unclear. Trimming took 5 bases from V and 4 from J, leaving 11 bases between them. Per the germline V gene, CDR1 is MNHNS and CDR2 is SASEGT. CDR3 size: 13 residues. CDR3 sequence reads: CASSTHRGYGYTF. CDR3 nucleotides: TGTGCCAGCAGTACCCACAGAGGCTATGGCTACACCTTC.

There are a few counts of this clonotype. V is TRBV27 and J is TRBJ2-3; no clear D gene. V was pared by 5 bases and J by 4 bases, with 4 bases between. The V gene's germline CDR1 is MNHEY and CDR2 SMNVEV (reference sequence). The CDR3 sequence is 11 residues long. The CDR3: CASSRADTQYF. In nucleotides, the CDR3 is TGTGCCAGCAGTCGCGCAGATACGCAGTATTTT.

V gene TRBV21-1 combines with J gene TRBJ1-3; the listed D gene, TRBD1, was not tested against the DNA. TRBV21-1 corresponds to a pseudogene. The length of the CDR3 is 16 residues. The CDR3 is CASSTRQDRLGNTIYF. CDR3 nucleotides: TGTGCCAGCAGCACCCGACAGGATCGTCTTGGAAACACCATATATTTT.

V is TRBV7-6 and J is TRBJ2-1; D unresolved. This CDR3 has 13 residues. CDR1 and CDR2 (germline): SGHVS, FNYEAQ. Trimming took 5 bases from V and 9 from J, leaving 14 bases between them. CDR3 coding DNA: TGTGCCAGCAGCCGTCTCGGAACGGGTGAGCAGTTCTTC. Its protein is CASSRLGTGEQFF.